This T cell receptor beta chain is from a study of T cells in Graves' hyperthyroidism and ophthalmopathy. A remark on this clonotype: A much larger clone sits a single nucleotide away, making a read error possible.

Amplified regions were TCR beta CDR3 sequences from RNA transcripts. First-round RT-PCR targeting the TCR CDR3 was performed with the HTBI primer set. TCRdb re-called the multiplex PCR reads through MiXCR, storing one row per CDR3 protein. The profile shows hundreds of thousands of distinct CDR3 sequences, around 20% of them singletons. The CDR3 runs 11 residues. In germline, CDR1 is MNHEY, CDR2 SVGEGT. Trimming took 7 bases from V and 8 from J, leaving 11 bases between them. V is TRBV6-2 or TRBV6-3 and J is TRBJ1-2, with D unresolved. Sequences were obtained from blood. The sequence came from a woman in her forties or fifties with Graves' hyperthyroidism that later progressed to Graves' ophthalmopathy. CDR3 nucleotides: TGTGCCAGCAATGGAGGACGCGGCTACACCTTC. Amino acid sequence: CASNGGRGYTF.